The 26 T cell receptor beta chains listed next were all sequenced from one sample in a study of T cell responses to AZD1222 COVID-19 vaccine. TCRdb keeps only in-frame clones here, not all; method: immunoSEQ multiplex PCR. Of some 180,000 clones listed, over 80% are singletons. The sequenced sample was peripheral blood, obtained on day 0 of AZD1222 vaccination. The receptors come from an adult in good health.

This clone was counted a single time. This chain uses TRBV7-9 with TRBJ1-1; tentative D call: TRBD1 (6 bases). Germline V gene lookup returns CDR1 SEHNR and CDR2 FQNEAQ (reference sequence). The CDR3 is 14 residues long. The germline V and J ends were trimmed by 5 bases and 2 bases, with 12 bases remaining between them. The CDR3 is CASSPTGHNTEAFF. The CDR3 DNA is TGTGCCAGCAGCCCAACAGGGCACAACACTGAAGCTTTCTTT.

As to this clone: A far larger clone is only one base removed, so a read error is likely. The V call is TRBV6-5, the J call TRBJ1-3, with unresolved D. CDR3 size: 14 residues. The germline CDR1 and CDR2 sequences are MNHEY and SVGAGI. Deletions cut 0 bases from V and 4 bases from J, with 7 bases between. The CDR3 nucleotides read TGTGCCAGCAGTTACTCGACGGGGGGAAACACCATATATTTT. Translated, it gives CASSYSTGGNTIYF.

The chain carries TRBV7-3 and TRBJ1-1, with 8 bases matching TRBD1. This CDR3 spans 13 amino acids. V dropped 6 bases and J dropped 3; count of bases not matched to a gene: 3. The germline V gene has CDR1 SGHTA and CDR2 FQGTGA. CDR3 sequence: CASRSQGDTEAFF. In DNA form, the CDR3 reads TGTGCCAGCAGATCACAGGGGGACACTGAAGCTTTCTTT.

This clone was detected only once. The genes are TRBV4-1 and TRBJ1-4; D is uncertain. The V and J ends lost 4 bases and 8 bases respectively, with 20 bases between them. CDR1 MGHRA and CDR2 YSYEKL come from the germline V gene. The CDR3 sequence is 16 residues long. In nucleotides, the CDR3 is TGCGCCAGCAGCCTCAAGATAGTAACTCTAGGGGAAAAACTGTTTTTT. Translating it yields CASSLKIVTLGEKLFF.

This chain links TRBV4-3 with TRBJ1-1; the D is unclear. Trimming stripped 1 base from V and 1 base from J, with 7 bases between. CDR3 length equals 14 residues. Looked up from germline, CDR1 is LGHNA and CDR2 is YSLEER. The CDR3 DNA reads TGCGCCAGCAGCCAAGGACATCGGAACACTGAAGCTTTCTTT. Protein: CASSQGHRNTEAFF.

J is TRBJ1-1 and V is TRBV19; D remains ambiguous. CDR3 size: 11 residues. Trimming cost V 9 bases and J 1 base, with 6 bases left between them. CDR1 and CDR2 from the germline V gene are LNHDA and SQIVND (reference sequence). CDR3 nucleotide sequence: TGTGCCAGCCCGGGGAACACTGAAGCTTTCTTT. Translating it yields CASPGNTEAFF.

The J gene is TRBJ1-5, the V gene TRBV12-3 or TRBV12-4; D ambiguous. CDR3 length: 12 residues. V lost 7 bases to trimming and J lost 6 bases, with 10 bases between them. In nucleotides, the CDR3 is TGTGCCAGCACCCTAGTGGGTCAGCCCCAGCATTTT. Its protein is CASTLVGQPQHF.

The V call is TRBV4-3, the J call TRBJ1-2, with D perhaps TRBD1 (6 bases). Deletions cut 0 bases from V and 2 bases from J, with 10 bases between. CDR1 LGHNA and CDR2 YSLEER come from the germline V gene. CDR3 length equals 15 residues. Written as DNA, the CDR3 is TGCGCCAGCAGCCAAGATTACAGGGACAACTATGGCTACACCTTC. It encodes CASSQDYRDNYGYTF.

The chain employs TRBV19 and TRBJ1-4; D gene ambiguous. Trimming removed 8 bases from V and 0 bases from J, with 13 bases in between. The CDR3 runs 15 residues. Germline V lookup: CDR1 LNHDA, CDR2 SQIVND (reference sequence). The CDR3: CASRSLQATNEKLFF. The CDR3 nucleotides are TGTGCCAGTCGATCCCTTCAAGCAACTAATGAAAAACTGTTTTTT. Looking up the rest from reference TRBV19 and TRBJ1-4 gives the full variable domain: DGGITQSPKYLFRKEGQNVTLSCEQNLNHDAMYWYRQDPGQGLRLIYYSQIVNDFQKGDIAEGYSVSREKKESFPLTVTSAQKNPTAFYLCASRSLQATNEKLFFGSGTQLSVL.

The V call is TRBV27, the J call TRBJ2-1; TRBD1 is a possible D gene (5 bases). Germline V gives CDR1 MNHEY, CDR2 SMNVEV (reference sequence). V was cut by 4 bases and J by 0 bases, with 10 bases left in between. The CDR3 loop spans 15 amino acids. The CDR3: CASSSLQGSYNEQFF. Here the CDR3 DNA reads TGTGCCAGCAGTTCCCTCCAGGGCTCCTACAATGAGCAGTTCTTC.

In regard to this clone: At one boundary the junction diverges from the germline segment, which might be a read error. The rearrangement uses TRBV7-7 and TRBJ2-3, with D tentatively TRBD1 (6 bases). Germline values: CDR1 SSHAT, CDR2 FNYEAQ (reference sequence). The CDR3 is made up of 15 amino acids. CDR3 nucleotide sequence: TGTGCTAGCAGCTTACAGCCAGGGGTGGGGGATACGCAGTATTTT. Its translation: CASSLQPGVGDTQYF.

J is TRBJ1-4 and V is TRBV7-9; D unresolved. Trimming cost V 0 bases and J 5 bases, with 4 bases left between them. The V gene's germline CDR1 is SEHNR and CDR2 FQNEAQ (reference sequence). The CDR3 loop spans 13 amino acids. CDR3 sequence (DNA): TGTGCCAGCAGCTTAGCGGGGAATGAAAAACTGTTTTTT. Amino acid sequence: CASSLAGNEKLFF.

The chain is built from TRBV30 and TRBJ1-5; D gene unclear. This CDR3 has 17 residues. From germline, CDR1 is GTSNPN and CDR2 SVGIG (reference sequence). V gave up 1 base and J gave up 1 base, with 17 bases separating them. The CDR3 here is CAWSATRSTESNQPQHF. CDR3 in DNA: TGTGCCTGGAGTGCCACTCGTAGTACTGAAAGCAATCAGCCCCAGCATTTT.

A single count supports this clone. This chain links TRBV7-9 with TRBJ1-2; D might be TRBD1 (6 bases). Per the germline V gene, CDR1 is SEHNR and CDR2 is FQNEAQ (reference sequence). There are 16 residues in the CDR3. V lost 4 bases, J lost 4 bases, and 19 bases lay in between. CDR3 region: CASSSFWTDTSYGYTF. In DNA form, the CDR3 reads TGTGCCAGCAGCTCCTTTTGGACAGATACTAGCTATGGCTACACCTTC.

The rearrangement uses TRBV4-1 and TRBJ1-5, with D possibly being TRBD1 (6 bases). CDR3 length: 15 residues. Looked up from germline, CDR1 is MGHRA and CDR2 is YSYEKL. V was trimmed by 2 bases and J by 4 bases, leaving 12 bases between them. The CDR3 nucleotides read TGCGCCAGCAGCCAACACGGGACAACAAATCAGCCCCAGCATTTT. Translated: CASSQHGTTNQPQHF.

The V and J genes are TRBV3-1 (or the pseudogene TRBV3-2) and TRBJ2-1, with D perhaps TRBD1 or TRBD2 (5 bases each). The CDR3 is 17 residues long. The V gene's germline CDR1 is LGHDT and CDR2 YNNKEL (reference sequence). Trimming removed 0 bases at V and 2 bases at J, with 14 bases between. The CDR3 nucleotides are TGTGCCAGCAGCCAAGATATGGGGGATACTACCTACAATGAGCAGTTCTTC. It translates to CASSQDMGDTTYNEQFF.

CDR3 in amino acids: CASSFPSQEILNYGYTF. As DNA, the CDR3 is TGTGCCAGCAGCTTTCCCTCCCAGGAGATCCTTAACTATGGCTACACCTTC. The chain couples TRBV7-9 to TRBJ1-2; D is unresolved. The CDR3 spans 17 residues. Germline CDR1 and CDR2: SEHNR and FQNEAQ (reference sequence). Trimming left V 3 bases short and J 1 base short, with 18 bases between.

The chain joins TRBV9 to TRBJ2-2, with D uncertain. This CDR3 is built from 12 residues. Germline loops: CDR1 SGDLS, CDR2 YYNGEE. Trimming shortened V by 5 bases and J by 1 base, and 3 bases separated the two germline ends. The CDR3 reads CASSGNTGELFF. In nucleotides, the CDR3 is TGTGCCAGCAGTGGGAACACCGGGGAGCTGTTTTTT. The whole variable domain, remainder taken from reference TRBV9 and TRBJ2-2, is DSGVTQTPKHLITATGQRVTLRCSPRSGDLSVYWYQQSLDQGLQFLIQYYNGEERAKGNILERFSAQQFPDLHSELNLSSLELGDSALYFCASSGNTGELFFGEGSRLTVL.

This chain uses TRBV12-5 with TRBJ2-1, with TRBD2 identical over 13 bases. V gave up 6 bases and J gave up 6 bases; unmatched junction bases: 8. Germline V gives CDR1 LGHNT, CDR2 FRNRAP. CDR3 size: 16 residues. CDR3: CASGFGTSGIPNEQFF. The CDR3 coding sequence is TGTGCTAGTGGATTCGGGACTAGCGGGATTCCCAATGAGCAGTTCTTC.

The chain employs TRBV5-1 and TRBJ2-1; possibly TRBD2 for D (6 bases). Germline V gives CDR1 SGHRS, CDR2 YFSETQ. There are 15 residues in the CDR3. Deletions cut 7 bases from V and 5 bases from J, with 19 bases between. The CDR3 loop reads CASSHPGGPDNEQFF. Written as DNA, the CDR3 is TGCGCCAGCTCGCACCCCGGAGGGCCGGACAATGAGCAGTTCTTC.

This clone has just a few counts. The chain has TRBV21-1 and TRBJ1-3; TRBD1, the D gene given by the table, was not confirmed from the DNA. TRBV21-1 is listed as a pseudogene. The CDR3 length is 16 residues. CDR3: CASTISKGATGNTIYF. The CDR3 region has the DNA TGTGCCAGCACCATTTCGAAGGGGGCAACGGGAAACACCATATATTTT.

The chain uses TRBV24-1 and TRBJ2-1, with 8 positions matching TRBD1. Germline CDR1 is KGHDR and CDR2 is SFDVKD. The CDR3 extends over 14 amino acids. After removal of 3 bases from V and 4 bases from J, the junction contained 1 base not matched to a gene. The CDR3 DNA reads TGTGCCACCAGTGATAGGGACAGGTACAATGAGCAGTTCTTC. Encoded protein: CATSDRDRYNEQFF.

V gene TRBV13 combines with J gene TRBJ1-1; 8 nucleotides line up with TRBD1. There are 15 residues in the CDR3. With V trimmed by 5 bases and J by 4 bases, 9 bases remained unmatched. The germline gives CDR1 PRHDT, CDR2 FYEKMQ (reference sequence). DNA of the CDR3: TGTGCCAGCAGCACACGGGGAGACAGGGGCACTGAAGCTTTCTTT. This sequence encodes CASSTRGDRGTEAFF.

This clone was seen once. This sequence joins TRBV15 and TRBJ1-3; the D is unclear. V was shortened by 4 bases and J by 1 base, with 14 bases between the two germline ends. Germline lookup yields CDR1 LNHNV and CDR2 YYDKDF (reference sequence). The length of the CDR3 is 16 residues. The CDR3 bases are TGTGCCACCAGCATCGACCTAAGTGGGTCTGGAAACACCATATATTTT. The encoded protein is CATSIDLSGSGNTIYF.

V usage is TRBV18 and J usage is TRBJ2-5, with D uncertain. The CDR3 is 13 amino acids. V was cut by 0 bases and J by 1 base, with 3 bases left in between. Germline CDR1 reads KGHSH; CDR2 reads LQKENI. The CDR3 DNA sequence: TGTGCCAGCTCACCACCGACCCAAGAGACCCAGTACTTC. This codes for CASSPPTQETQYF.

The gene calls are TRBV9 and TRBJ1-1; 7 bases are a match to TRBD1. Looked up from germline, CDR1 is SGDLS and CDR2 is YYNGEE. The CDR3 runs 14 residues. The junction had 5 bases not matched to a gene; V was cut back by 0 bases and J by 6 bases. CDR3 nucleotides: TGTGCCAGCAGCGTAGGGAGCAGGGGGGCTGAAGCTTTCTTT. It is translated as CASSVGSRGAEAFF. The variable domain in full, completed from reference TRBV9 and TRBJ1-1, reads DSGVTQTPKHLITATGQRVTLRCSPRSGDLSVYWYQQSLDQGLQFLIQYYNGEERAKGNILERFSAQQFPDLHSELNLSSLELGDSALYFCASSVGSRGAEAFFGQGTRLTVV.